The present T cell receptor beta chain was sequenced within a study of response to subunit inactivated influenza vaccine. Each CDR3 protein is one row after TCRdb ran MiXCR on the RT-PCR reads. The table shows about 480,000 distinct CDR3 sequences, with roughly 13% occurring only once. The V gene's germline CDR1 is LNHNV and CDR2 YYDKDF (reference sequence). The CDR3 loop spans 15 amino acids. V was trimmed by 1 base and J by 0 bases, leaving 10 bases between them. This receptor was obtained from a man aged 50-59 years who received an inactivated influenza vaccine. The sample in question was PBMCs from blood, obtained roughly 46 days after vaccination. This chain joins TRBV15 and TRBJ2-7; D tentatively fits TRBD1 or TRBD2 (5 bases each). CDR3 DNA: TGTGCCACCAGCAGAGGGGGGATTAGCTCCTACGAGCAGTACTTC. As protein: CATSRGGISSYEQYF.